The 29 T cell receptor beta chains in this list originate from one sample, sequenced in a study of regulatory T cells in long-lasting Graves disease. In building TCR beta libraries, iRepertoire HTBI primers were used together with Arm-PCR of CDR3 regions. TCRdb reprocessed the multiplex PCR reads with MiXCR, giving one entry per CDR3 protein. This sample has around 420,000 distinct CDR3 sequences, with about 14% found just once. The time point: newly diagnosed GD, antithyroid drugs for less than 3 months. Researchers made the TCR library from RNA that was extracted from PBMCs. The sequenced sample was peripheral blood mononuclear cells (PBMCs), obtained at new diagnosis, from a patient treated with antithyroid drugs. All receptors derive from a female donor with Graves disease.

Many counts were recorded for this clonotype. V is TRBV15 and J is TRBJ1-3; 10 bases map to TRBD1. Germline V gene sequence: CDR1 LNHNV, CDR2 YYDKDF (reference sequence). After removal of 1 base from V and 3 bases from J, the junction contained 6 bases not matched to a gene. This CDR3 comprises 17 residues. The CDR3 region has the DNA TGTGCCACCAGCAGAGGCCGGACAGGGGGTCGTGGAAACACCATATATTTT. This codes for CATSRGRTGGRGNTIYF.

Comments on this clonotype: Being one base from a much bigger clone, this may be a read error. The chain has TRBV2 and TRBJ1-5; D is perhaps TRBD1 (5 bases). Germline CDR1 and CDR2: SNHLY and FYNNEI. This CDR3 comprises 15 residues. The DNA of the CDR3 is TGTGCCGGCAGTGACTTGGCAGGGAGCAATCAGCCCCAGCATTTT. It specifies CAGSDLAGSNQPQHF.

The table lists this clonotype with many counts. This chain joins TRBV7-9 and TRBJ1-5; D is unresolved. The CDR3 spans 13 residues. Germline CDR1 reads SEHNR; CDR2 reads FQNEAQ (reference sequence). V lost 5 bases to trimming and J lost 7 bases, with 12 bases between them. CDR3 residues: CASSRGSEQPQHF. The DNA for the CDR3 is TGTGCCAGCAGCCGAGGGTCGGAGCAGCCCCAGCATTTT.

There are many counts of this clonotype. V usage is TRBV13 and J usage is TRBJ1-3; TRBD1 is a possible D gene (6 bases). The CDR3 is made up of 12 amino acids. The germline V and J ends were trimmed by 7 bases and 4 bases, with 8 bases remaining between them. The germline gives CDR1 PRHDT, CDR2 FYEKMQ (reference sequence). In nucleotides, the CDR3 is TGTGCCAGCACAGGGGTGGGAAACACCATATATTTT. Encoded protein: CASTGVGNTIYF.

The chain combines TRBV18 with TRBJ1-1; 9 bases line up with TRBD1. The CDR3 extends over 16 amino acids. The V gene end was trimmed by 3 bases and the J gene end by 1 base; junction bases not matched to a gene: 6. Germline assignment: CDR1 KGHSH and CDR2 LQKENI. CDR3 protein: CASSPGQGKANTEAFF. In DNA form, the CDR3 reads TGTGCCAGCTCACCGGGACAGGGTAAAGCGAACACTGAAGCTTTCTTT.

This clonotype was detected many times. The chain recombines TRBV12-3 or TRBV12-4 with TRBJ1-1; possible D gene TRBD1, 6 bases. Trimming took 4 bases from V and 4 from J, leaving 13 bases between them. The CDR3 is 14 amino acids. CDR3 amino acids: CASSSYRASTEAFF. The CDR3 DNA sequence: TGTGCCAGCAGTTCCTACAGGGCGAGCACTGAAGCTTTCTTT.

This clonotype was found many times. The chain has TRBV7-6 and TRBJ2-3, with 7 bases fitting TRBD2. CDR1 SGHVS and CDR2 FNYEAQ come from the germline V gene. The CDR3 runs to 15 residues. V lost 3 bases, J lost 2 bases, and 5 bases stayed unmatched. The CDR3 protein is CASSLGGDHTDTQYF. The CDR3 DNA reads TGTGCCAGCAGCTTGGGGGGGGATCACACAGATACGCAGTATTTT.

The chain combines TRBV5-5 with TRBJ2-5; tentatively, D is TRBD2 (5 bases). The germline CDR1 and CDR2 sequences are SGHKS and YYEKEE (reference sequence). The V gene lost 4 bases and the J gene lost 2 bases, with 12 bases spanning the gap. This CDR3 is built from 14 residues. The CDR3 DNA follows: TGTGCCAGCAGCCGTCGGACTGGACAAGAGACCCAGTACTTC. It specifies CASSRRTGQETQYF.

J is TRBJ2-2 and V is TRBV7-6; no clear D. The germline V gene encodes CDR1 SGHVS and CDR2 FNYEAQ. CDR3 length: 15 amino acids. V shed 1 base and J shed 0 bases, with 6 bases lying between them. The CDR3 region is CASSLGISNTGELFF. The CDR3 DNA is TGTGCCAGCAGCTTAGGGATCTCGAACACCGGGGAGCTGTTTTTT.

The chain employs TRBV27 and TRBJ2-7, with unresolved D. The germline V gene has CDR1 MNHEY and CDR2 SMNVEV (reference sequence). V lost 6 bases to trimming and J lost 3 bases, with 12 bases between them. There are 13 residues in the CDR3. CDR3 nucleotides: TGTGCCAGCAGCCGAGGTGCAGTCTACGAGCAGTACTTC. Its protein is CASSRGAVYEQYF.

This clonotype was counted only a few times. For the CDR3, the DNA is TGTGCCACCAGGCCCAGGGGACTCGGAAACACCATATATTTT. Amino acid sequence: CATRPRGLGNTIYF. The rearrangement links TRBV6-1 to TRBJ1-3; D is possibly TRBD1 (6 bases). Germline V gives CDR1 MNHNS, CDR2 SASEGT. Trimming removed 10 bases from V and 4 bases from J, with 17 bases in between. The CDR3 runs to 14 residues.

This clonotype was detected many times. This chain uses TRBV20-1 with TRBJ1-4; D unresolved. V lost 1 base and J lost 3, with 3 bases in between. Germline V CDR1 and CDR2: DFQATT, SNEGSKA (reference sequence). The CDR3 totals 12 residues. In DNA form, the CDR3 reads TGCAGTGCTAGAGTGTCTAATGAAAAACTGTTTTTT. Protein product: CSARVSNEKLFF.

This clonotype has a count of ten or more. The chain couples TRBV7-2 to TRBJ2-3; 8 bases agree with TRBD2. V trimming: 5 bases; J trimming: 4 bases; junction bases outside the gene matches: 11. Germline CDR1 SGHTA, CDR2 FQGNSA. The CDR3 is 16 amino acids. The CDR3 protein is CASSPIAGIGSDTQYF. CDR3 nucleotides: TGTGCCAGCAGCCCAATAGCGGGAATAGGCTCAGATACGCAGTATTTT.

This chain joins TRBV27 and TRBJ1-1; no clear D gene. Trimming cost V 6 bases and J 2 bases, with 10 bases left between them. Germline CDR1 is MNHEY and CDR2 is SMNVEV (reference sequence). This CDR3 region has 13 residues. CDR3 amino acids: CASSHTQNTEAFF. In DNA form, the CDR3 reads TGTGCCAGCAGCCATACACAAAACACTGAAGCTTTCTTT.

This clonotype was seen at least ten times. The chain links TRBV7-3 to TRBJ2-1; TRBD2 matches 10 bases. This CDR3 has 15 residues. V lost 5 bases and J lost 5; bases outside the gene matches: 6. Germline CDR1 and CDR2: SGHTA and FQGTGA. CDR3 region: CASSEGTSVNNEQFF. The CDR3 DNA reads TGTGCCAGCAGCGAGGGGACTAGCGTGAACAATGAGCAGTTCTTC.

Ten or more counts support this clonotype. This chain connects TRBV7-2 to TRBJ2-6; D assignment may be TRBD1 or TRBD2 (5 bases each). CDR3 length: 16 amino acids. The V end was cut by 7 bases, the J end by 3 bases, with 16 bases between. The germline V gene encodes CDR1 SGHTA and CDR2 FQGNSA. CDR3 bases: TGTGCCAGCAAGCTTGGGGGTACCGGTGGGGCCAACGTCCTGACTTTC. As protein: CASKLGGTGGANVLTF.

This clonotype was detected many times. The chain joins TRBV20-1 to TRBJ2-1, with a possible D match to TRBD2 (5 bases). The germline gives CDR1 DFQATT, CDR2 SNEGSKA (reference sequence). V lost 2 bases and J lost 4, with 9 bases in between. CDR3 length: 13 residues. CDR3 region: CSARSGPYNEQFF. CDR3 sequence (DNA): TGCAGTGCTAGAAGCGGCCCATACAATGAGCAGTTCTTC.

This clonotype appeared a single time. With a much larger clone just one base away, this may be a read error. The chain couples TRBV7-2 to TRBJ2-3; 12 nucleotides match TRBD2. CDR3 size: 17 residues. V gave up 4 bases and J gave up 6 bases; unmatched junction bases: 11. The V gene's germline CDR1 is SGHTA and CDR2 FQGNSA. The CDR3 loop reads CASSSPRLAGVWDTQYF. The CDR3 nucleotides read TGTGCCAGCAGCTCCCCCAGACTAGCGGGAGTCTGGGATACGCAGTATTTT.

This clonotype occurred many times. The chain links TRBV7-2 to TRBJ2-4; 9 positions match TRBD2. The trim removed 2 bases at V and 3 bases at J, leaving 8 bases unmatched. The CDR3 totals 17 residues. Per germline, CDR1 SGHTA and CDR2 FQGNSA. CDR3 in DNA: TGTGCCAGCAGCTTAATTAGCGGGAGCAATGTCAAAAACATTCAGTACTTC. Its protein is CASSLISGSNVKNIQYF.

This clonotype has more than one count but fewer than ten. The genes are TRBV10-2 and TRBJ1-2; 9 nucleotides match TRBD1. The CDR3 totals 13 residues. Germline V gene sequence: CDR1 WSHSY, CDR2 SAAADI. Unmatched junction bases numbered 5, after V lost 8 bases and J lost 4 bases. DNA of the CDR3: TGCGCCAGCGAGGACAGGGGCGGCTATGGCTACACCTTC. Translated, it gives CASEDRGGYGYTF.

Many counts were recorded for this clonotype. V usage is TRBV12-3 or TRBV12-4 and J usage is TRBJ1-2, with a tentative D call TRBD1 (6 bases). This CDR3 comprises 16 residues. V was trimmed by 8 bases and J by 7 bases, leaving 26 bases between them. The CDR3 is CASLPSGASRGLGYTF. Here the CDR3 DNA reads TGTGCCAGCCTTCCTTCAGGGGCCTCCCGGGGGCTTGGCTACACCTTC.

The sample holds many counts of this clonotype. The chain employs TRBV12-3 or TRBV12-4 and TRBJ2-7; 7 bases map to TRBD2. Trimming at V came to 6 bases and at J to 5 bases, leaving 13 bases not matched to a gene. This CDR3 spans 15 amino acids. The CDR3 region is CASSPMGEGHHEQYF. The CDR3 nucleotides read TGTGCCAGCAGCCCCATGGGGGAGGGCCACCACGAGCAGTACTTC.

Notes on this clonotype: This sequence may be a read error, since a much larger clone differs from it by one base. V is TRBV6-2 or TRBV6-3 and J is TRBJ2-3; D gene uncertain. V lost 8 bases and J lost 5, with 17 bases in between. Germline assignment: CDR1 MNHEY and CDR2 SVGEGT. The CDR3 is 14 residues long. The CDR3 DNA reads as TGTGCCAGCCGAAGAGGATCGTGGGTAGATACGCAGTATTTT. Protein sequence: CASRRGSWVDTQYF.

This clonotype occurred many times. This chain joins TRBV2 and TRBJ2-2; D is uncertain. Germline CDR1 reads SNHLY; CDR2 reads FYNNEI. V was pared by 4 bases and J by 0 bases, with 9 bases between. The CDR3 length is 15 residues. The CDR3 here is CASSVQTANTGELFF. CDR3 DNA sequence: TGTGCCAGCAGTGTCCAGACTGCGAACACCGGGGAGCTGTTTTTT.

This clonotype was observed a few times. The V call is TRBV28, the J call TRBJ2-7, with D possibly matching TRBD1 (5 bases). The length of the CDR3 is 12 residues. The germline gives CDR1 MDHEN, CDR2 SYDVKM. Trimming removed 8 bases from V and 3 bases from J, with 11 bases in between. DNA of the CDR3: TGTGCCAGCGAGGCAGGGATCTACGAGCAGTACTTC. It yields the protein CASEAGIYEQYF.

The CDR3 region is CSAPSGGQETQYF. In DNA, the CDR3 is TGCAGTGCCCCTAGCGGGGGCCAAGAGACCCAGTACTTC. The V and J genes are TRBV20-1 and TRBJ2-5; 10 bases match TRBD2. CDR1 is DFQATT and CDR2 is SNEGSKA in the germline V gene (reference sequence). The CDR3 sequence is 13 residues long. With 6 bases clipped from V and 1 base from J, the junction kept 2 bases outside the gene matches.

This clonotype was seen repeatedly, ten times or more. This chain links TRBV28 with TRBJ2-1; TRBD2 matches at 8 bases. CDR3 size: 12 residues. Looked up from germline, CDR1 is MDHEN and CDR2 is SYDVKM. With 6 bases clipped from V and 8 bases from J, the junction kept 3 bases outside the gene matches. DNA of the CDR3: TGTGCCAGCAGACAGACTAGCGATGAGCAGTTCTTC. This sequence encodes CASRQTSDEQFF.

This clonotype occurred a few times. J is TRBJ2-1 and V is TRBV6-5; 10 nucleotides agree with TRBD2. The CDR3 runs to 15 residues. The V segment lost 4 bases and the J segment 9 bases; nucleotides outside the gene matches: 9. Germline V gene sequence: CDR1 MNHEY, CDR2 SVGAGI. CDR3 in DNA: TGTGCCAGCAGTTTAGCGGGAGGACAATTCGGTGAGCAGTTCTTC. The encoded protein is CASSLAGGQFGEQFF.

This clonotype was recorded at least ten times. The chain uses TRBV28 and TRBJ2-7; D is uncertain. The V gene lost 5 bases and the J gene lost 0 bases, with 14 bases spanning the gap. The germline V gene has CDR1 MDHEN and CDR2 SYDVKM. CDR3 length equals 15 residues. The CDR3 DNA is TGTGCCAGCAGTCACTCTCAGGCTGACTCCTACGAGCAGTACTTC. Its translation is CASSHSQADSYEQYF.